These 17 T cell receptor beta chains came from one sample sequenced in a study of metastatic and nonmetastatic thyroid tumors (dated by TCRdb to 2020 to 2021). Before undergoing thyroid surgery, none of the patients had been given any kind of treatment. The library was generated by PCR. The reads were generated on an Illumina HiSeq 4000. TCRdb reworked the public reads: Q25 trimming with fastp, MiXCR clone assembly, productive beta chains retained. The sample yields 9,400 or so clones; roughly a third were counted once. Together, the top ten hold 15% to 20% of the sample. Sequencing input: adjacent normal tissue. These receptors all stem from a female donor with papillary thyroid cancer or a benign thyroid nodule (not recorded which). Some clones in this sample may be carry-over from other donors' samples.

This rearrangement joins TRBV5-1 to TRBJ2-3; tentative D call: TRBD1 (6 bases). In germline, CDR1 is SGHRS, CDR2 YFSETQ. V was pared by 4 bases and J by 6 bases, with 12 bases between. The CDR3 is 13 residues long. DNA of the CDR3: TGCGCCAGCAGCCTACAGGGTTGGGATACGCAGTATTTT. Translation gives CASSLQGWDTQYF.

In its sample, this clone ranks as medium-sized. The chain joins TRBV7-9 to TRBJ1-2; TRBD1 aligns across 7 bases. CDR1 SEHNR and CDR2 FQNEAQ come from the germline V gene (reference sequence). Trimming took 5 bases from V and 6 from J; bases not matched to a gene: 9. This CDR3 comprises 14 residues. CDR3 residues: CASSQRQGLNGYTF. CDR3 nucleotide sequence: TGTGCCAGCAGCCAAAGACAGGGACTTAATGGCTACACCTTC. The variable domain in full, completed from reference TRBV7-9 and TRBJ1-2, reads DTGVSQNPRHKITKRGQNVTFRCDPISEHNRLYWYRQTLGQGPEFLTYFQNEAQLEKSRLLSDRFSAERPKGSFSTLEIQRTEQGDSAMYLCASSQRQGLNGYTFGSGTRLTVV.

The chain carries TRBV20-1 and TRBJ2-3, with D possibly matching TRBD2 (5 bases). The CDR3 is made up of 14 amino acids. Germline assignment: CDR1 DFQATT and CDR2 SNEGSKA (reference sequence). V was shortened by 4 bases and J by 3 bases, with 14 bases between the two germline ends. This CDR3 reads CSATPLSGTDTQYF. The CDR3 region has the DNA TGCAGTGCTACCCCCTTGTCGGGGACAGATACGCAGTATTTT.

This clone showed up just a few times. The V and J genes are TRBV3-1 and TRBJ1-4, with D unclear. Per the germline V gene, CDR1 is LGHDT and CDR2 is YNNKEL (reference sequence). The CDR3 covers 14 residues. V was clipped by 2 bases and J by 6 bases, with 10 bases between them. Written as DNA, the CDR3 is TGTGCCAGCAGCCAATCAAGCGGGGATGAAAAACTGTTTTTT. Its protein product is CASSQSSGDEKLFF.

Worth noting for this clone: Since no conserved phenylalanine or tryptophan closes the CDR3, a read error is the likely cause. V usage is TRBV11-3 and J usage is TRBJ2-2, with D possibly called TRBD1 or TRBD2 (5 bases each). V was clipped by 6 bases and J by 2 bases, with 10 bases between them. The germline CDR1 and CDR2 sequences are SGHNT and YENEEA. The CDR3 contains 14 residues. This CDR3 reads CASRRDVNTGELFS. In DNA form, the CDR3 reads TGTGCCAGCAGACGGGACGTCAACACCGGGGAGCTGTTTTCT.

The rearrangement uses TRBV4-1 and TRBJ2-5, with unresolved D. This CDR3 region has 14 residues. Trimming removed 2 bases at V and 5 bases at J, with 12 bases between. Germline CDR1 MGHRA, CDR2 YSYEKL. DNA of the CDR3: TGCGCCAGCAGCCAATTCGAGCACGGCGAGACCCAGTACTTC. It is translated as CASSQFEHGETQYF.

This clone was observed a few times. The chain recombines TRBV6-1 with TRBJ1-2; tentative D call: TRBD1 (6 bases). The CDR3 spans 14 residues. Germline CDR1 reads MNHNS; CDR2 reads SASEGT. Trimming took off 10 bases at V and 8 bases at J, with 23 bases between the two ends. This CDR3 reads CATIPGQGRTGYTF. The CDR3 DNA follows: TGTGCCACCATCCCGGGACAAGGACGGACGGGCTACACCTTC.

CDR3 residues: CASSPEIQSGANVLTF. The CDR3 DNA sequence: TGTGCCAGCAGCCCAGAGATACAGTCTGGGGCCAACGTCCTGACTTTC. The rearrangement uses TRBV3-1 and TRBJ2-6, with D hard to call. CDR3 length: 16 amino acids. The ends were cut back, 4 bases at V and 1 base at J, with 11 bases in the middle. The germline V gene has CDR1 LGHDT and CDR2 YNNKEL (reference sequence).

This clone is labeled large. The V call is TRBV12-3 or TRBV12-4, the J call TRBJ1-2, with unresolved D. Trimming removed 2 bases at V and 0 bases at J, with 7 bases between. The CDR3 contains 14 residues. The CDR3 DNA sequence: TGTGCCAGCAGTTTATCGTATACTAACTATGGCTACACCTTC. Protein sequence: CASSLSYTNYGYTF.

The gene calls are TRBV15 and TRBJ2-6; D gene uncertain. The CDR3 covers 16 residues. Germline V gene sequence: CDR1 LNHNV, CDR2 YYDKDF (reference sequence). V was trimmed by 1 base and J by 2 bases, leaving 9 bases between them. CDR3 bases: TGTGCCACCAGCAGAGTTGAAGGGACTGGGGCCAACGTCCTGACTTTC. Its translation: CATSRVEGTGANVLTF.

The table lists this clone with many counts. J is TRBJ1-2 and V is TRBV3-1; 9 bases are shared with TRBD1. The ends lost 0 bases at V and 4 bases at J; junction bases unmatched: 12. CDR1 and CDR2 (germline): LGHDT, YNNKEL (reference sequence). The CDR3 runs 18 residues. CDR3 DNA sequence: TGTGCCAGCAGCCAAGATAGGCAAGAGGACAGGGGTTTCTATGGCTACACCTTC. Amino acid sequence: CASSQDRQEDRGFYGYTF.

Comment on this clone: Likely a read error: the CDR3 ends without its conserved phenylalanine or tryptophan. The gene calls are TRBV11-1 and TRBJ2-7; 7 nucleotides match TRBD1. This CDR3 comprises 16 residues. Germline V CDR1 and CDR2: SGHAT, FQDESV (reference sequence). The CDR3 DNA reads TGTACCAGCAGCTTATCCGGACAGGTACTTAGTTACGAGCAGTACCTC. This gives the protein CTSSLSGQVLSYEQYL.

The chain employs TRBV30 and TRBJ2-7; the D is unclear. CDR1 is GTSNPN, CDR2 SVGIG, per germline (reference sequence). V shed 2 bases and J shed 6 bases, with 11 bases lying between them. The CDR3 covers 12 residues. The CDR3 region has the DNA TGTGCCTGGAGTAACGGTTATCGCGAGCAGTACTTC. Translated, it gives CAWSNGYREQYF.

This clone has just a few counts. The gene calls are TRBV28 and TRBJ1-2, with a possible D match to TRBD1 (5 bases). Trimming shortened V by 2 bases and J by 0 bases, and 13 bases separated the two germline ends. The CDR3 runs to 16 residues. Germline CDR1 reads MDHEN; CDR2 reads SYDVKM. DNA of the CDR3: TGTGCCAGCAGTTTACTCCAGGGAGGTCCTAACTATGGCTACACCTTC. Protein: CASSLLQGGPNYGYTF.

This clone was seen only a few times. The chain uses TRBV12-5 and TRBJ2-1, with D perhaps assigned TRBD1 or TRBD2 (5 bases each). The CDR3 contains 16 residues. CDR1 and CDR2 (germline): LGHNT, FRNRAP. The ends were cut back, 4 bases at V and 5 bases at J, with 18 bases in the middle. As DNA, the CDR3 is TGTGCTAGTGGTTCGCCTTTCCGACGGGGCCACAATGAGCAGTTCTTC. Protein: CASGSPFRRGHNEQFF.

The chain couples TRBV19 to TRBJ1-5, with 10 nucleotides matching TRBD1. The V segment lost 0 bases and the J segment 3 bases; nucleotides outside the gene matches: 11. Germline V lookup: CDR1 LNHDA, CDR2 SQIVND (reference sequence). The length of the CDR3 is 19 residues. The CDR3 loop reads CASSIDPHRTGGDNQPQHF. CDR3 nucleotide sequence: TGTGCCAGTAGTATAGACCCTCACCGGACAGGGGGTGACAATCAGCCCCAGCATTTT.

This clone is medium-sized by share. The V gene is TRBV30, the J gene TRBJ1-5, with D unclear. Between the trimmed V and J ends, which lost 1 base and 4 bases, there was a span of 14 bases. Germline V gives CDR1 GTSNPN, CDR2 SVGIG (reference sequence). The CDR3 length is 15 residues. The DNA of the CDR3 is TGTGCCTGGAGTGAAATGGACGGAACTAATCAGCCCCAGCATTTT. Its protein is CAWSEMDGTNQPQHF.